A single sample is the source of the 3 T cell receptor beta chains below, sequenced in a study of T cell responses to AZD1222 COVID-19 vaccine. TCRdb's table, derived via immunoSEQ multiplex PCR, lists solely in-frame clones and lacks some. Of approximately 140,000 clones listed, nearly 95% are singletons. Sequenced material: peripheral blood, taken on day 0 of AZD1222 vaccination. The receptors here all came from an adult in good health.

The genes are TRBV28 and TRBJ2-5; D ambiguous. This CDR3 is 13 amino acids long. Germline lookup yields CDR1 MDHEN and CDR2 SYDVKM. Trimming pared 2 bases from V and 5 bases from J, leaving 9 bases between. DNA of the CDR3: TGTGCCAGCAGTTTAGACGGCTACGAGACCCAGTACTTC. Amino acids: CASSLDGYETQYF.

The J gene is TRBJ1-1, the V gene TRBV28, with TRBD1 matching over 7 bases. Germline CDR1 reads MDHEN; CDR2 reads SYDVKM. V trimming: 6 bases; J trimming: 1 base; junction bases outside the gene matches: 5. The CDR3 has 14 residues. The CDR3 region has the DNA TGTGCCAGCAGCATCGACAGGGCGAACACTGAAGCTTTCTTT. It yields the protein CASSIDRANTEAFF. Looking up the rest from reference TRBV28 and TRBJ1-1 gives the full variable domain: DVKVTQSSRYLVKRTGEKVFLECVQDMDHENMFWYRQDPGLGLRLIYFSYDVKMKEKGDIPEGYSVSREKKERFSLILESASTNQTSMYLCASSIDRANTEAFFGQGTRLTVV.

In DNA, the CDR3 is TGTGCCAGCAGCTTAGGAGGGGGGAGTAGCTATGGCTACACCTTC. This gives the protein CASSLGGGSSYGYTF. The gene calls are TRBV7-9 and TRBJ1-2; tentatively, D is TRBD1 (6 bases). The CDR3 length is 15 residues. Trimming shortened V by 1 base and J by 4 bases, and 13 bases separated the two germline ends. The germline V gene has CDR1 SEHNR and CDR2 FQNEAQ (reference sequence).